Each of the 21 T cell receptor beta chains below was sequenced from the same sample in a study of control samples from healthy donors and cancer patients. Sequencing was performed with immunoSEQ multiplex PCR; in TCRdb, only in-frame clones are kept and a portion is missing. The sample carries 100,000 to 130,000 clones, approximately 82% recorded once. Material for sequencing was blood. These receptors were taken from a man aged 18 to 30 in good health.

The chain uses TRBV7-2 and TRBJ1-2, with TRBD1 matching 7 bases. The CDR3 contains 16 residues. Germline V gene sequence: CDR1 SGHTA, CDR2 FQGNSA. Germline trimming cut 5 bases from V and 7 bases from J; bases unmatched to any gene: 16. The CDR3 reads CASSPNLGQSNRGYTF. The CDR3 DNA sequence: TGTGCCAGCAGCCCGAACTTGGGACAGAGCAATCGTGGCTACACCTTC.

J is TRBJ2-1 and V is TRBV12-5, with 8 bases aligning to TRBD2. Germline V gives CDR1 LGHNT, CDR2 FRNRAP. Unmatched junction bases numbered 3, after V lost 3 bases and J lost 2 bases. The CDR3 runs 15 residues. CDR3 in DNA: TGTGCTAGTGGTTTTGAAGCGGGGGCCTACAATGAGCAGTTCTTC. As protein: CASGFEAGAYNEQFF.

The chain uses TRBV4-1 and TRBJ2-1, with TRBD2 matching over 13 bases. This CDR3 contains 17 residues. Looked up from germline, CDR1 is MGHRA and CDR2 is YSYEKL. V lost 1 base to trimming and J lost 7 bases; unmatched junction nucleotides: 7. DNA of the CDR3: TGCGCCAGCAGCCAAGGCCAACTAGCGGGGGGGAGGAATGAGCAGTTCTTC. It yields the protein CASSQGQLAGGRNEQFF.

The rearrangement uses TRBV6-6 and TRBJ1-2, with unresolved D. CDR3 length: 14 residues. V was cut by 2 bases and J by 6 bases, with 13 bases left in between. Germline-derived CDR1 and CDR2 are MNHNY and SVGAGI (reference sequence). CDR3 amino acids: CASSYRSGGDGYTF. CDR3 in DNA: TGTGCCAGCAGTTACAGGTCTGGCGGGGATGGCTACACCTTC.

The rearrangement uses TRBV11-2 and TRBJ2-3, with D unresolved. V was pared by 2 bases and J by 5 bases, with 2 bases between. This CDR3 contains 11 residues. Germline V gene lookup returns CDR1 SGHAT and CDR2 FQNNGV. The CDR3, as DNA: TGTGCCAGCAGCTTAATAGATACGCAGTATTTT. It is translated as CASSLIDTQYF.

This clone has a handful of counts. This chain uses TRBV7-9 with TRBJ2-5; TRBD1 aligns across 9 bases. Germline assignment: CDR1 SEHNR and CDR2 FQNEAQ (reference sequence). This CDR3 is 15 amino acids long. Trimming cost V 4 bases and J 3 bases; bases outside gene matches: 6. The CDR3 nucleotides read TGTGCCAGCAGCTCAACAGGGGGCTGGGAAGAGACCCAGTACTTC. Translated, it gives CASSSTGGWEETQYF.

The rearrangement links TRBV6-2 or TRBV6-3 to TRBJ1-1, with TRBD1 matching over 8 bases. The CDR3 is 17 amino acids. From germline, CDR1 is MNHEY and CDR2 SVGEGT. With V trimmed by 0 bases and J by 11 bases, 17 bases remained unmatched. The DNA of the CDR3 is TGTGCCAGCAGTTACTCACAAGCCGGGACAGGCCTTCCGGTTGCTTTCTTT. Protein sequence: CASSYSQAGTGLPVAFF.

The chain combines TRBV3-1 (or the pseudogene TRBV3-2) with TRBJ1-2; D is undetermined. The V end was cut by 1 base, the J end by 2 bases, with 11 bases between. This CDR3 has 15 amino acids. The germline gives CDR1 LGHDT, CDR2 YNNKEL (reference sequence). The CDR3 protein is CASSQARQLNYGYTF. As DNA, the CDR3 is TGTGCCAGCAGCCAAGCGAGGCAACTCAACTATGGCTACACCTTC.

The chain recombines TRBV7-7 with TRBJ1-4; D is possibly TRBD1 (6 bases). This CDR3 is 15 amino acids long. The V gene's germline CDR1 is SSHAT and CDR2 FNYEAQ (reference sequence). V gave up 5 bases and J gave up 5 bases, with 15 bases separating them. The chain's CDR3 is CASSRTGAPNEKLFF. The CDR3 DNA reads TGTGCCAGCAGCCGCACGGGGGCGCCGAATGAAAAACTGTTTTTT.

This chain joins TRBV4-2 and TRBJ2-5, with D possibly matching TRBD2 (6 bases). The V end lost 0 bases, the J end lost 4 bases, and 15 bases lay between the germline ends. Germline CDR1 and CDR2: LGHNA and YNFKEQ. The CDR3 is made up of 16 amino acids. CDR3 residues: CASSQDMEGPRETQYF. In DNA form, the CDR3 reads TGTGCCAGCAGCCAAGATATGGAGGGCCCCCGAGAGACCCAGTACTTC.

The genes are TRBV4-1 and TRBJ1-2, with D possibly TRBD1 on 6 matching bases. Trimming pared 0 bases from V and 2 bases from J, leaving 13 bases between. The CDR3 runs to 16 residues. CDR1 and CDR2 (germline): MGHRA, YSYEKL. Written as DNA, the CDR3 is TGCGCCAGCAGCCAAGATCCACAGGGATCCAACTATGGCTACACCTTC. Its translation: CASSQDPQGSNYGYTF.

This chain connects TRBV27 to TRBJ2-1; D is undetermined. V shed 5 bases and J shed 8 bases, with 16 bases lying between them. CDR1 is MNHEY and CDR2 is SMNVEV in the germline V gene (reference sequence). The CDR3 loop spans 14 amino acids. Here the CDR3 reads CASSPILPRYEQFF. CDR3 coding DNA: TGTGCCAGCAGTCCCATCCTTCCTAGATATGAGCAGTTCTTC.

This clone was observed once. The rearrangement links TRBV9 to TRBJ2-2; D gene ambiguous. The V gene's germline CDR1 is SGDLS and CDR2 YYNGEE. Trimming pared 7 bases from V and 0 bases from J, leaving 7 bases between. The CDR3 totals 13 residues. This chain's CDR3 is CASGYSNTGELFF. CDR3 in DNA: TGTGCCAGCGGGTATTCGAACACCGGGGAGCTGTTTTTT.

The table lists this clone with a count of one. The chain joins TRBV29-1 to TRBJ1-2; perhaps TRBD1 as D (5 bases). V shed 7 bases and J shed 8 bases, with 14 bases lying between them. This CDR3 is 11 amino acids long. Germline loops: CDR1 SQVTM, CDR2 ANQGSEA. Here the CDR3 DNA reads TGCAGCGATACAGGTTGGGGCGGCTACACCTTC. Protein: CSDTGWGGYTF.

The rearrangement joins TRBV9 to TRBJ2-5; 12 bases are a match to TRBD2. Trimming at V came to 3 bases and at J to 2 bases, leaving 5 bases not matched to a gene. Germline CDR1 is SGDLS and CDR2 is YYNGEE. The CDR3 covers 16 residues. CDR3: CASSATLAGGQETQYF. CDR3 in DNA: TGTGCCAGCAGCGCCACACTAGCGGGGGGACAAGAGACCCAGTACTTC.

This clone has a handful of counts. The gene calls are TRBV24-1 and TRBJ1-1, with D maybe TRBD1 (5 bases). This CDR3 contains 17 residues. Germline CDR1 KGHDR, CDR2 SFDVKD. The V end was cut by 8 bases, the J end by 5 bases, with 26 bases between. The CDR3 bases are TGTGCCACCATCACCGACCCCACAGGTCCGAAGGAGACTGAAGCTTTCTTT. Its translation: CATITDPTGPKETEAFF.

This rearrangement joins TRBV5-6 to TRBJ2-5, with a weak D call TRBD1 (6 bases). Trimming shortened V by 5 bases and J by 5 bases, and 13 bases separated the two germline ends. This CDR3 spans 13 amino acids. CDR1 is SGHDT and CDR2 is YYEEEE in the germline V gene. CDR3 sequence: CASSGRGGETQYF. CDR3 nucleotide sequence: TGTGCCAGCAGTGGCAGGGGCGGCGAGACCCAGTACTTC.

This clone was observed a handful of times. The CDR3 loop reads CASSLSYSNQPQHF. CDR3 bases: TGTGCCAGCAGTTTAAGTTATAGCAATCAGCCCCAGCATTTT. V usage is TRBV6-2 or TRBV6-3 and J usage is TRBJ1-5; no definite D call. V lost 4 bases, J lost 0 bases, and 7 bases lay in between. The CDR3 totals 14 residues. Germline CDR1 and CDR2: MNHEY and SVGEGT.

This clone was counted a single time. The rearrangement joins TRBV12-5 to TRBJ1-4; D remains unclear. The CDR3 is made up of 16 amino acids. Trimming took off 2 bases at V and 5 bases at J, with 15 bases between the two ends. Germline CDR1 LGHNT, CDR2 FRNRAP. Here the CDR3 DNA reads TGTGCTAGTGGTTTGATTGTCCGGAACAGAAATGAAAAACTGTTTTTT. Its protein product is CASGLIVRNRNEKLFF.

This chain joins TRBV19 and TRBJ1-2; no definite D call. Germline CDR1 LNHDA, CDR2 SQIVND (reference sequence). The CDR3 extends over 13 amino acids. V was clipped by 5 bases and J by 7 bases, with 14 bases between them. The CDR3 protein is CASSGRELGGYTF. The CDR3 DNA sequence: TGTGCCAGTAGTGGACGGGAGCTCGGTGGCTACACCTTC. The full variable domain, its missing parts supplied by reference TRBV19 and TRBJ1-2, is DGGITQSPKYLFRKEGQNVTLSCEQNLNHDAMYWYRQDPGQGLRLIYYSQIVNDFQKGDIAEGYSVSREKKESFPLTVTSAQKNPTAFYLCASSGRELGGYTFGSGTRLTVV.

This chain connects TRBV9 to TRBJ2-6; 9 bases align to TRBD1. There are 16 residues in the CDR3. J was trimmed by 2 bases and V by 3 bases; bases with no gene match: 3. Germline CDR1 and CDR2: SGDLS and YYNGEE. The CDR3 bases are TGTGCCAGCAGCGCCACAGGGGGCGCTGGGGCCAACGTCCTGACTTTC. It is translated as CASSATGGAGANVLTF.